The 17 T cell receptor beta chains listed next were all sequenced from one sample in a study of blood T cell repertoires in COVID-19. Measured with immunoSEQ multiplex PCR; TCRdb has only the in-frame clones, and not every one. The sample carries 130,000 to 150,000 clones, approximately 82% recorded once. The sample was peripheral blood. These receptors all stem from a woman aged 45-65 years in a cohort sampled during active or convalescent COVID-19.

The chain uses TRBV4-1 and TRBJ1-2; 9 bases are shared with TRBD1. The germline gives CDR1 MGHRA, CDR2 YSYEKL. Losses at the gene ends were 0 bases for V and 7 bases for J; bases not matched to a gene: 6. This CDR3 comprises 15 residues. For the CDR3, the DNA is TGCGCCAGCAGCCAAGAAATCGGACAGGGGTTTGGCTACACCTTC. It is translated as CASSQEIGQGFGYTF.

The V gene is TRBV6-5, the J gene TRBJ2-2, with TRBD1 as a possible D gene (6 bases). Germline assignment: CDR1 MNHEY and CDR2 SVGAGI. The CDR3 is 15 residues long. V lost 0 bases and J 6 bases, leaving 11 bases between the germline ends. The CDR3 protein is CASSYSRQVSGELFF. In DNA, the CDR3 is TGTGCCAGCAGTTACTCGAGACAGGTGTCCGGGGAGCTGTTTTTT.

The chain carries TRBV18 and TRBJ2-7; 8 bases agree with TRBD1. The germline V gene has CDR1 KGHSH and CDR2 LQKENI. V dropped 0 bases and J dropped 8; count of bases not matched to a gene: 3. The CDR3 covers 13 residues. CDR3 residues: CASSPPTGEKQYF. The CDR3 DNA follows: TGTGCCAGCTCACCACCGACAGGGGAAAAGCAGTACTTC.

The V and J genes are TRBV19 and TRBJ1-2; 8 bases line up with TRBD1. The CDR3 covers 14 residues. Per germline, CDR1 LNHDA and CDR2 SQIVND (reference sequence). The trim removed 7 bases at V and 8 bases at J, leaving 12 bases unmatched. This CDR3 reads CASISLTGERGYTF. The CDR3 region has the DNA TGTGCCAGTATCTCCCTGACAGGGGAACGAGGCTACACCTTC.

V gene TRBV3-1 (or the pseudogene TRBV3-2) combines with J gene TRBJ1-4, with D perhaps matching TRBD1 (6 bases). The V end lost 1 base, the J end lost 10 bases, and 19 bases lay between the germline ends. The CDR3 contains 16 residues. The V gene's germline CDR1 is LGHDT and CDR2 YNNKEL (reference sequence). The CDR3 reads CASSQGQDPPGVKLFF. The CDR3 nucleotides read TGTGCCAGCAGCCAAGGACAGGATCCCCCTGGCGTAAAACTGTTTTTT.

This chain joins TRBV6-2 or TRBV6-3 and TRBJ1-5; a possible D gene is TRBD1 (6 bases). CDR1 is MNHEY, CDR2 SVGEGT, per germline. V was cut by 5 bases and J by 2 bases, with 16 bases left in between. The CDR3 has 16 amino acids. Written as DNA, the CDR3 is TGTGCCAGCAGTGCCCAGGGGAGTATACGCAATCAGCCCCAGCATTTT. This gives the protein CASSAQGSIRNQPQHF.

The chain joins TRBV19 to TRBJ2-1, with 8 bases lining up with TRBD2. Germline V gene sequence: CDR1 LNHDA, CDR2 SQIVND (reference sequence). V shed 4 bases and J 4 bases; nucleotides not matched to a gene: 6. This CDR3 is 15 amino acids long. CDR3 sequence reads: CASSKGSGGYNEQFF. In DNA form, the CDR3 reads TGTGCCAGTAGTAAGGGGTCGGGGGGGTACAATGAGCAGTTCTTC. Combining the CDR3 with reference TRBV19 and TRBJ2-1 gives the whole variable domain DGGITQSPKYLFRKEGQNVTLSCEQNLNHDAMYWYRQDPGQGLRLIYYSQIVNDFQKGDIAEGYSVSREKKESFPLTVTSAQKNPTAFYLCASSKGSGGYNEQFFGPGTRLTVL.

The rearrangement joins TRBV18 to TRBJ1-4; perhaps TRBD1 as D (5 bases). Germline lookup yields CDR1 KGHSH and CDR2 LQKENI. Between the trimmed V and J ends, which lost 3 bases and 8 bases, there was a span of 13 bases. This CDR3 comprises 14 residues. CDR3 sequence: CASSPGGNEEKLFF. As DNA, the CDR3 is TGTGCCAGCTCACCTGGGGGGAATGAGGAAAAACTGTTTTTT.

The chain recombines TRBV2 with TRBJ2-7; TRBD1 might be the D (5 bases). Looked up from germline, CDR1 is SNHLY and CDR2 is FYNNEI. Trimming took off 5 bases at V and 5 bases at J, with 13 bases between the two ends. The CDR3 is 13 amino acids. CDR3 sequence: CASSQIVQDEQYF. CDR3 DNA: TGTGCCAGCAGTCAAATAGTACAGGACGAGCAGTACTTC.

The chain joins TRBV5-1 to TRBJ1-2; 10 nucleotides align to TRBD1. Per the germline V gene, CDR1 is SGHRS and CDR2 is YFSETQ. This CDR3 region has 15 residues. The junction had 13 bases not matched to a gene; V was cut back by 5 bases and J by 9 bases. The chain's CDR3 is CASSFLYGTGDSYTF. The CDR3 DNA follows: TGCGCCAGCAGTTTTTTATATGGGACAGGGGACAGCTACACCTTC.

The chain couples TRBV7-3 to TRBJ2-5, with 9 bases lining up with TRBD2. V was pared by 3 bases and J by 4 bases, with 6 bases of the junction left unmatched. The length of the CDR3 is 15 residues. CDR1 SGHTA and CDR2 FQGTGA come from the germline V gene. CDR3 DNA: TGTGCCAGCAGCTTGAGCGGGGGGAGAAGAGAGACCCAGTACTTC. Protein sequence: CASSLSGGRRETQYF.

The chain links TRBV27 to TRBJ1-2; possible D gene TRBD1, 6 bases. The CDR3 has 15 residues. Germline lookup yields CDR1 MNHEY and CDR2 SMNVEV (reference sequence). Trimming stripped 1 base from V and 4 bases from J, with 13 bases between. The CDR3 loop is CASSLWPGAVYGYTF. The CDR3 DNA follows: TGTGCCAGCAGTTTATGGCCAGGGGCCGTCTATGGCTACACCTTC.

The rearrangement uses TRBV4-3 and TRBJ1-5, with 10 bases aligning to TRBD1. The CDR3 sequence is 17 residues long. Trimming cost V 0 bases and J 4 bases; bases outside gene matches: 6. CDR1 is LGHNA, CDR2 YSLEER, per germline. The CDR3 nucleotides are TGCGCCAGCAGCCAAGATAGAACGGGACAGGGGAATCAGCCCCAGCATTTT. The encoded protein is CASSQDRTGQGNQPQHF.

V usage is TRBV20-1 and J usage is TRBJ2-7; 9 nucleotides line up with TRBD1. Unmatched junction bases numbered 12, after V lost 3 bases and J lost 6 bases. CDR3 length equals 15 residues. CDR1 and CDR2 from the germline V gene are DFQATT and SNEGSKA (reference sequence). CDR3 region: CSASGGQGLSGEQYF. As DNA, the CDR3 is TGCAGTGCTAGTGGGGGACAGGGTCTTTCCGGCGAGCAGTACTTC.

This chain joins TRBV25-1 and TRBJ1-6; TRBD1 is a possible D gene (6 bases). The V and J ends lost 1 base and 5 bases respectively, with 15 bases between them. Germline lookup yields CDR1 MGHDK and CDR2 SYGVNS. The CDR3 is made up of 17 amino acids. CDR3 protein: CASSEFGTIGNNSPLHF. For the CDR3, the DNA is TGTGCCAGCAGTGAATTTGGGACAATCGGAAATAATTCACCCCTCCACTTT.

As concerns this clone: Other DNA sequences in the sample encode the same CDR3. This sequence joins TRBV7-3 and TRBJ2-3, with 11 bases that match TRBD2. This CDR3 has 15 residues. With V trimmed by 3 bases and J by 3 bases, 2 bases remained unmatched. Germline assignment: CDR1 SGHTA and CDR2 FQGTGA. The CDR3 here is CASSLIAGGTDTQYF. The DNA for the CDR3 is TGTGCCAGCAGCTTGATAGCGGGGGGGACAGATACGCAGTATTTT. The full variable domain, rest sourced from reference TRBV7-3 and TRBJ2-3, is GAGVSQTPSNKVTEKGKYVELRCDPISGHTALYWYRQSLGQGPEFLIYFQGTGAADDSGLPNDRFFAVRPEGSVSTLKIQRTERGDSAVYLCASSLIAGGTDTQYFGPGTRLTVL.

The genes are TRBV19 and TRBJ2-7; 10 positions match TRBD1. From germline, CDR1 is LNHDA and CDR2 SQIVND (reference sequence). The CDR3 extends over 16 amino acids. The junction had 13 bases not matched to a gene; V was cut back by 4 bases and J by 7 bases. CDR3 coding DNA: TGTGCCAGTAGTAGACCAACGGGACAGGGGATTGGGGAGCAGTACTTC. Its translation is CASSRPTGQGIGEQYF.